These 15 T cell receptor beta chains were all obtained from the same sample, sequenced in a study of cytomegalovirus exposure and HLA in healthy donors. Vbeta (60) and Jbeta (13) primers were used in the PCR. Measured with immunoSEQ multiplex PCR; TCRdb has only the in-frame clones, and not every one. The table records more than 150,000 clones, about four fifths of them present only once. The source material was PBMCs. The source is a woman aged 25 to 39 in good health and CMV-seronegative.

The chain uses TRBV19 and TRBJ1-5; D call uncertain. CDR3 length equals 15 residues. The germline CDR1 and CDR2 sequences are LNHDA and SQIVND (reference sequence). Trimming removed 1 base at V and 4 bases at J, with 11 bases between. The CDR3 here is CASSIVWSGNQPQHF. The CDR3 nucleotides are TGTGCCAGTAGTATAGTGTGGTCAGGAAATCAGCCCCAGCATTTT.

The chain employs TRBV6-5 and TRBJ2-3, with D possibly TRBD2 on 6 matching bases. Between the trimmed V and J ends, which lost 6 bases and 8 bases, there was a span of 15 bases. Germline V gene data show CDR1 as MNHEY and CDR2 as SVGAGI. The CDR3 has 13 residues. The CDR3 loop is CASRDQGLPTQYF. DNA for the CDR3: TGTGCCAGCAGGGACCAGGGACTCCCTACGCAGTATTTT.

This clone was detected only a few times. The V call is TRBV6-5, the J call TRBJ1-5; D unclear. V was shortened by 7 bases and J by 6 bases, with 16 bases between the two germline ends. The germline CDR1 and CDR2 sequences are MNHEY and SVGAGI. CDR3 length equals 14 residues. The CDR3 DNA reads TGTGCCAGCATGTCACCCAAGCTTGGTCAGCCCCAGCATTTT. Translation gives CASMSPKLGQPQHF.

This chain uses TRBV9 with TRBJ2-2; D ambiguous. The germline V and J ends were trimmed by 2 bases and 2 bases, with 13 bases remaining between them. CDR3 length: 16 amino acids. Per germline, CDR1 SGDLS and CDR2 YYNGEE. CDR3 in amino acids: CASSVGSGLNTGELFF. CDR3 DNA: TGTGCCAGCAGCGTTGGTTCAGGCTTAAACACCGGGGAGCTGTTTTTT.

This clone has just one count. The chain links TRBV10-2 to TRBJ2-1; 11 bases line up with TRBD2. J gave up 8 bases and V 10 bases, and 10 bases lay outside the gene matches. Germline CDR1 WSHSY, CDR2 SAAADI. The CDR3 runs 14 residues. The CDR3, as DNA: TGCGCCACCTTAGCGGGGGGGTCTTGGGATGAGCAGTTCTTC. This translates into CATLAGGSWDEQFF.

This clone showed up just a few times. Different DNA sequences within this sample yield the same CDR3. The chain has TRBV2 and TRBJ2-7; 7 bases fit TRBD2. V lost 5 bases to trimming and J lost 0 bases; unmatched junction nucleotides: 1. Germline CDR1 is SNHLY and CDR2 is FYNNEI. The CDR3 has 13 residues. CDR3 nucleotide sequence: TGTGCCAGCAGTAGCGGGGTCTCCTACGAGCAGTACTTC. Translation: CASSSGVSYEQYF.

This rearrangement joins TRBV30 to TRBJ2-5; no clear D. V lost 2 bases and J 0 bases, leaving 7 bases between the germline ends. Germline CDR1 reads GTSNPN; CDR2 reads SVGIG (reference sequence). CDR3 size: 13 residues. CDR3 DNA sequence: TGTGCCTGGAGTTCCGGGTACCAAGAGACCCAGTACTTC. Translation: CAWSSGYQETQYF.

The chain links TRBV11-3 to TRBJ2-5; possible D gene TRBD1, 6 bases. The V gene's germline CDR1 is SGHNT and CDR2 YENEEA. This CDR3 has 16 amino acids. V was clipped by 6 bases and J by 4 bases, with 21 bases between them. As DNA, the CDR3 is TGTGCCAGCAGTCAAGCCGGGGACATTGGTGGAGAGACCCAGTACTTC. Translated: CASSQAGDIGGETQYF. The whole variable domain, filled in from reference TRBV11-3 and TRBJ2-5, reads EAGVVQSPRYKIIEKKQPVAFWCNPISGHNTLYWYLQNLGQGPELLIRYENEEAVDDSQLPKDRFSAERLKGVDSTLKIQPAELGDSAVYLCASSQAGDIGGETQYFGPGTRLLVL.

The chain carries TRBV11-2 and TRBJ2-7; D not certain. This CDR3 has 14 residues. The V gene lost 1 base and the J gene lost 0 bases, with 7 bases spanning the gap. The germline V gene encodes CDR1 SGHAT and CDR2 FQNNGV. For the CDR3, the DNA is TGTGCCAGCAGCTTAGGCGGCCACTCCTACGAGCAGTACTTC. This sequence encodes CASSLGGHSYEQYF.

The chain recombines TRBV27 with TRBJ1-1; TRBD1 might be the D (5 bases). The CDR3 runs to 13 residues. Trimming cost V 4 bases and J 4 bases, with 10 bases left between them. Germline assignment: CDR1 MNHEY and CDR2 SMNVEV (reference sequence). Here the CDR3 DNA reads TGTGCCAGCAGTTCAAGGGGTGGCACTGAAGCTTTCTTT. The encoded protein is CASSSRGGTEAFF.

V is TRBV6-1 and J is TRBJ1-2, with D uncertain. The germline V gene has CDR1 MNHNS and CDR2 SASEGT. This CDR3 contains 14 residues. The V gene lost 2 bases and the J gene lost 4 bases, with 11 bases spanning the gap. The CDR3 bases are TGTGCCAGCAGTGAACATATAGAAACCTATGGCTACACCTTC. This gives the protein CASSEHIETYGYTF.

The chain links TRBV2 to TRBJ2-7; possibly TRBD2 for D (6 bases). The CDR3 is 15 amino acids. The V and J ends lost 6 bases and 3 bases respectively, with 18 bases between them. Germline CDR1 reads SNHLY; CDR2 reads FYNNEI. CDR3 bases: TGTGCCAGCAGACTTTCAACCGGGACTGACTACGAGCAGTACTTC. This sequence encodes CASRLSTGTDYEQYF.

This CDR3 is CASSESRASGGAREQFF. CDR3 in DNA: TGCGCCAGCAGTGAGTCGAGGGCTAGCGGGGGGGCCCGAGAGCAGTTCTTC. This chain joins TRBV10-2 and TRBJ2-1, with 12 nucleotides matching TRBD2. V lost 0 bases to trimming and J lost 10 bases; unmatched junction nucleotides: 10. This CDR3 has 17 residues. Germline V gene data show CDR1 as WSHSY and CDR2 as SAAADI.

V is TRBV2 and J is TRBJ1-2; D is perhaps TRBD1 (6 bases). Germline assignment: CDR1 SNHLY and CDR2 FYNNEI. The CDR3 has 14 residues. Trimming shortened V by 2 bases and J by 6 bases, and 13 bases separated the two germline ends. CDR3 DNA: TGTGCCAGCAGTGAACGGGGGGCGCGTGATGGCTACACCTTC. The encoded protein is CASSERGARDGYTF. The full variable domain, rest sourced from reference TRBV2 and TRBJ1-2, is EPEVTQTPSHQVTQMGQEVILRCVPISNHLYFYWYRQILGQKVEFLVSFYNNEISEKSEIFDDQFSVERPDGSNFTLKIRSTKLEDSAMYFCASSERGARDGYTFGSGTRLTVV.

The rearrangement joins TRBV6-1 to TRBJ1-4; D is possibly TRBD1 (5 bases). This CDR3 is built from 15 residues. The germline V and J ends were trimmed by 5 bases and 8 bases, with 18 bases remaining between them. The germline V gene has CDR1 MNHNS and CDR2 SASEGT. The CDR3 sequence: CASSPHRLISEKLFF. The CDR3 DNA is TGTGCCAGCAGTCCCCACAGGTTGATTAGCGAAAAACTGTTTTTT.